This TCR beta chain originates from a study of glioma-infiltrating T cells. Overall study findings and caveats: Tissue-blood divergence was below expectation in non-neoplastic patients, above in gliomas. CDR3 overlap between tissue and blood was very small.

TCR alpha and beta CDR3 regions were amplified from RNA using iRepertoire nested multiplex PCR. For one-step reverse transcription and amplification, 100-400 ng of tissue mRNA or PBMC total RNA was used. TCRdb reanalysed the multiplex PCR reads using MiXCR and keeps one entry per CDR3 protein. Here the sample spans some 110,000 distinct CDR3 sequences, less than 30% being singletons. This clonotype was recorded many times. Its antigen is as yet unknown. With 5 bases removed from V and 7 bases from J, the gap between germline ends came to 9 bases. This CDR3 is built from 12 residues. Germline lookup yields CDR1 SGHTA and CDR2 FQGNSA.

J is TRBJ1-5 and V is TRBV7-2; a weak D match, TRBD1 (6 bases). The source is a human donor with low-grade glioma or glioblastoma, undergoing nonglioma brain surgery, or in good health (not recorded which). What was sequenced was glioma tissue, nonneoplastic brain tissue, or PBMCs (not recorded which). CDR3 sequence (DNA): TGTGCCAGCAGCGTACAGGGCCAGCCCCAGCATTTT. This translates into CASSVQGQPQHF.